The TCR beta chain under discussion was sequenced for a study of vaccination effects on CD4 cells after COVID-19. The study's findings and limits: The study got few convalescent patients and did not collect any early post-infection timepoints.

Clones were read by immunoSEQ multiplex PCR, and TCRdb kept only the in-frame ones, dropping some. Among around 81,000 clones listed, around 77% were seen once. Expansion of antigen-specific CD4+ T cells with viral peptide pools was carried out by the ViraFEST assay before sequencing. Subsequent to 10 days of culture, CD4+ T cells were isolated. Every participant took two doses of the BNT162b2 or mRNA-1273 vaccine. A note on this clone: What it binds is not known.

CDR1 is SNHLY and CDR2 is FYNNEI in the germline V gene. The V end was cut by 2 bases, the J end by 1 base, with 6 bases between. The CDR3 spans 14 residues. The TCR sequence derives from a human donor who received a COVID-19 vaccine. Sequences were derived from CD4+ T cells from PBMCs cultured with HCoV-OC43 spike peptides, sampled after COVID-19 vaccination. Documented subset: HCoV-OC43 spike overlapping peptide pool stimulation. The V and J genes are TRBV2 and TRBJ2-4; possibly TRBD1 for D (5 bases). CDR3 sequence (DNA): TGTGCCAGCAGTGAACAGGGTGCCAAAAACATTCAGTACTTC. Translating gives CASSEQGAKNIQYF.